The rows below give T cell receptor beta chains drawn from one sample of a study of cytomegalovirus exposure and HLA in healthy donors. Profiling relied on immunoSEQ multiplex PCR, and the TCRdb table lists in-frame clones only, not all of them. The sample gives 95,000 to 150,000 clones, approximately 75% of which show up once; more than 1.5% is in the top ten. The material sequenced was PBMCs. Source of these receptors: a middle-aged man in good health and CMV-seronegative. Each CDR3 is given with its conserved first and last residue. A D gene is named only where the DNA matches it firmly. Not all rows give a size; the values are once, few, many and, for expanded clones, a class.

NA	few	TRBJ2-4	TRBV19	CASSIFWGQDIQYF	TGTGCCAGTAGTATATTTTGGGGGCAGGACATTCAGTACTTC
TRBD1	NA	TRBJ1-1	TRBV2	CASSSLGQGRRDTEAFF	TGTGCCAGCAGTTCTTTAGGACAGGGGAGGAGGGACACTGAAGCTTTCTTT
TRBD2	NA	TRBJ2-4	TRBV25-1	CASSAPGLAGAHYF	TGTGCCAGCAGTGCCCCGGGACTAGCGGGAGCGCATTACTTC
NA	NA	TRBJ1-3	TRBV6-5	CASSPRIGAGNTIYF	TGTGCCAGCAGTCCACGAATAGGGGCCGGAAACACCATATATTTT
NA	NA	TRBJ1-2	TRBV5-5	CASSLAGGLNYGYTF	TGTGCCAGCAGCTTGGCGGGGGGGCTGAACTATGGCTACACCTTC
NA	NA	TRBJ1-1	TRBV5-6	CASRGAGSTEAFF	TGTGCCAGCAGGGGCGCGGGCTCCACTGAAGCTTTCTTT
NA	NA	TRBJ1-2	TRBV29-1	CSAPGGDDGYTF	TGCAGCGCCCCTGGGGGGGACGATGGCTACACCTTC
NA	NA	TRBJ2-7	TRBV7-2	CASSPVGSYEQYF	TGTGCCAGCAGCCCGGTCGGCTCCTACGAGCAGTACTTC
TRBD1	NA	TRBJ2-1	TRBV9	CASSVGGQGFYNEQFF	TGTGCCAGCAGCGTAGGGGGACAGGGCTTCTACAATGAGCAGTTCTTC
TRBD2	NA	TRBJ2-1	TRBV2	CASNSRAGGPNEQFF	TGTGCCAGCAATTCTCGAGCGGGGGGGCCCAATGAGCAGTTCTTC
NA	NA	TRBJ2-2	TRBV5-1	CASSQTGETGELFF	TGCGCCAGCAGCCAGACAGGTGAAACCGGGGAGCTGTTTTTT
NA	NA	TRBJ2-1	TRBV7-2	CASSRMQGRQFF	TGTGCCAGCAGCCGAATGCAGGGTAGGCAGTTCTTC
NA	once	TRBJ2-7	TRBV9	CASSVATVGEQYF	TGTGCCAGCAGCGTAGCTACCGTTGGCGAGCAGTACTTC
TRBD2	few	TRBJ2-1	TRBV6-4	CASSVGSGSGDNEQFF	TGTGCCAGCAGTGTCGGGAGCGGGAGCGGGGACAATGAGCAGTTCTTC
TRBD1	once	TRBJ1-5	TRBV4-1	CASSQDGDRGLGQPQHF	TGCGCCAGCAGCCAAGATGGAGACAGGGGGCTCGGTCAGCCCCAGCATTTT
NA	NA	TRBJ1-1	TRBV2	CASTRGENTEAFF	TGTGCCAGCACCCGGGGGGAGAACACTGAAGCTTTCTTT
NA	NA	TRBJ1-1	TRBV19	CASSLNPDTEAFF	TGTGCCAGTTCCCTGAATCCAGACACTGAAGCTTTCTTT
NA	NA	TRBJ2-1	TRBV4-3	CASSTGLLNNEQFF	TGCGCCAGCAGCACGGGACTTTTGAACAATGAGCAGTTCTTC
NA	NA	TRBJ2-3	TRBV4-1	CASSRGQSTDTQYF	TGCGCCAGCAGCCGCGGACAGAGCACAGATACGCAGTATTTT
NA	few	TRBJ2-1	TRBV4-3	CASSQDRGRSRTYNEQFF	TGCGCCAGCAGCCAAGACAGGGGCCGGAGTAGGACCTACAATGAGCAGTTCTTC
TRBD2	NA	TRBJ2-3	TRBV5-4	CASSHPSLYRGGSITQYF	TGTGCCAGCAGCCACCCCTCCCTATATCGCGGGGGGTCGATTACGCAGTATTTT
NA	NA	TRBJ2-7	TRBV6-1	CASSVVAGLGPINYEQYF	TGTGCCAGCAGTGTGGTAGCAGGGTTGGGTCCCATCAACTACGAGCAGTACTTC
TRBD2	NA	TRBJ2-7	TRBV28	CASSLWGLADNSYEQYF	TGTGCCAGCAGTTTATGGGGACTAGCGGACAACTCCTACGAGCAGTACTTC
TRBD1	once	TRBJ2-2	TRBV28	CASSQTGTGLNTGELFF	TGTGCCAGCAGTCAAACCGGGACAGGTCTAAACACCGGGGAGCTGTTTTTT
NA	NA	TRBJ1-2	TRBV2	CASTRTVNYGYTF	TGTGCCAGCACCAGGACAGTTAACTATGGCTACACCTTC
NA	NA	TRBJ2-7	TRBV15	CATSRTAIESEQYF	TGTGCCACCAGCAGAACAGCAATAGAATCCGAGCAGTACTTC
NA	NA	TRBJ1-6	TRBV4-1	CASSQEPEDNSPLHF	TGCGCCAGCAGCCAAGAGCCAGAAGATAATTCACCCCTCCACTTT
NA	NA	TRBJ2-5	TRBV7-2	CASSPMPGFGETQYF	TGTGCCAGCAGCCCGATGCCCGGGTTCGGGGAGACCCAGTACTTC
TRBD1	NA	TRBJ1-5	TRBV19	CASSPGTGVRPQHF	TGTGCCAGTAGCCCCGGGACAGGGGTCAGACCCCAGCATTTT
NA	NA	TRBJ2-2	TRBV27	CASSSPSTNTGELFF	TGTGCCAGCAGTTCCCCCAGTACGAACACCGGGGAGCTGTTTTTT
TRBD1	NA	TRBJ1-2	TRBV6-5	CASSGTGTEDYGYTF	TGTGCCAGCAGTGGCACCGGGACAGAGGACTATGGCTACACCTTC
TRBD2	NA	TRBJ2-7	TRBV10-2	CASSEVLAGPSYEQYF	TGCGCCAGCAGTGAGGTCCTAGCGGGGCCCTCCTACGAGCAGTACTTC
NA	NA	TRBJ1-2	TRBV13	CASGRGNYGYTF	TGTGCCAGCGGCAGGGGCAACTATGGCTACACCTTC
NA	once	TRBJ2-1	TRBV19	CASSIESGVGSNEQFF	TGTGCCAGTAGTATTGAGTCGGGAGTGGGTTCCAATGAGCAGTTCTTC
NA	NA	TRBJ1-1	TRBV18	CASSPAQGTEAFF	TGTGCCAGCTCACCTGCCCAGGGTACTGAAGCTTTCTTT
TRBD1	few	TRBJ2-7	TRBV10-3	CAISIMEDRGEQYF	TGTGCCATCAGTATAATGGAGGACAGGGGCGAGCAGTACTTC
TRBD2	few	TRBJ2-7	TRBV5-1	CASSFSAAGASYEQYF	TGCGCCAGCAGCTTCAGCGCAGCGGGGGCCTCCTACGAGCAGTACTTC
TRBD1	once	TRBJ1-2	TRBV9	CASSVSGQGYGYTF	TGTGCCAGCAGCGTATCCGGACAGGGGTATGGCTACACCTTC
TRBD2	NA	TRBJ2-7	TRBV7-6	CASSLEPSAGGHFYEQYF	TGTGCCAGCAGCTTAGAGCCCTCGGCGGGAGGGCACTTTTACGAGCAGTACTTC
NA	NA	TRBJ2-1	TRBV7-2	CASSVASFNEQFF	TGTGCCAGCAGCGTAGCCTCTTTTAATGAGCAGTTCTTC
NA	NA	TRBJ1-1	TRBV18	CASSPPSHTEAFF	TGTGCCAGCTCACCACCGAGTCACACTGAAGCTTTCTTT
NA	NA	TRBJ1-2	TRBV5-6	CASSLGRRGGGYTF	TGTGCCAGCAGCTTAGGACGGAGAGGAGGTGGCTACACCTTC
TRBD1	NA	TRBJ2-1	TRBV2	CASSEGSGTGHYNEQFF	TGTGCCAGCAGTGAAGGGTCCGGGACAGGGCATTACAATGAGCAGTTCTTC
NA	NA	TRBJ1-1	TRBV5-1	CASYNRVTEAFF	TGCGCCAGCTATAACAGGGTGACCGAAGCTTTCTTT
NA	NA	TRBJ1-1	TRBV7-6	CASSLGTRHQGSPEAFF	TGTGCCAGCAGCTTAGGGACACGTCATCAGGGGTCACCTGAAGCTTTCTTT
NA	NA	TRBJ1-6	TRBV5-1	CASSLAAGAGFSPLHF	TGCGCCAGCAGCTTGGCCGCGGGGGCAGGGTTTTCACCCCTCCACTTT
NA	NA	TRBJ2-2	TRBV4-3	CASSRGRYTGELFF	TGCGCCAGCAGCCGAGGGAGGTACACCGGGGAGCTGTTTTTT
NA	NA	TRBJ2-7	TRBV19	CATVARRPKYEQYF	TGTGCCACCGTCGCAAGGAGACCCAAGTACGAGCAGTACTTC